The rows below give T cell receptor beta chains drawn from one sample of a study of response to subunit inactivated influenza vaccine. Each CDR3 protein is one row after TCRdb ran MiXCR on the RT-PCR reads. The table records approximately 520,000 distinct CDR3 sequences, 25% of them present only once. This specimen consisted of CD4+ T cells sorted from PBMCs, obtained 4 to 6 days after vaccination. The receptors come from a man aged 45 to 65 who received an inactivated influenza vaccine. The CDR3 runs from the conserved cysteine through the conserved F or W. Fields, in order: CDR3 protein, V gene.

CDR3: CASSGGQGQYF
V: TRBV10-2

CDR3: CASRRGPTDTQYF
V: TRBV6-1

CDR3: CASSSRAGETQYF
V: TRBV7-2

CDR3: CASSVGLGLAPTDTQYF
V: TRBV7-9

CDR3: CASSGAGGPRLQYF
V: TRBV25-1

CDR3: CSVTRGTGGETQYF
V: TRBV29-1

CDR3: CASSLGKADTQYF
V: TRBV7-2

CDR3: CASSPGQGAGYTF
V: TRBV3-1

CDR3: CASSDSPRGSEQFF
V: TRBV25-1

CDR3: CASSPQLLGEGQDTQYF
V: TRBV18

CDR3: CASRRTGIEQYF
V: TRBV7-9

CDR3: CASSLPRQLSGNTIYF
V: TRBV3-1

CDR3: CSASGDSGANVLTF
V: TRBV20-1

CDR3: CASSAGVYSSTDTQYF
V: TRBV9

CDR3: CASSSDSFYSPLHF
V: TRBV7-2

CDR3: CASSLTPGALGEQYF
V: TRBV5-1

CDR3: CASRHLAGGRGYEQYF
V: TRBV6-1

CDR3: CASSQTVVAQEAFF
V: TRBV7-2

CDR3: CATSGVGGEQYF
V: TRBV15

CDR3: CASSLGGTSGAYEQYF
V: TRBV5-1

CDR3: CASSSGAQGAYGYTF
V: TRBV7-6

CDR3: CATNEGQGSPETQYF
V: TRBV24-1

CDR3: CASSRKPDRAYEQYF
V: TRBV27

CDR3: CATSRDPGTVNIQYF
V: TRBV15

CDR3: CASSITGETQYF
V: TRBV19

CDR3: CASSTGQGTDTQYF
V: TRBV5-1

CDR3: CASSEQGLRADTQYF
V: TRBV28

CDR3: CASSLLDPDTQYF
V: TRBV11-2

CDR3: CASSYSQSLSGNTIYF
V: TRBV6-5

CDR3: CATRGSGRAWEQFF
V: TRBV24-1

CDR3: CASSFSGRVADTQYF
V: TRBV7-2

CDR3: CASSNGQGTRETQYF
V: TRBV2

CDR3: CASSTRTGSYEQFF
V: TRBV4-3

CDR3: CSANGAATYEQYF
V: TRBV20-1

CDR3: CASSLGRLHSYEQYF
V: TRBV5-6

CDR3: CSVGDGSYEQYF
V: TRBV29-1

CDR3: CASSQDLGPGELFF
V: TRBV4-1

CDR3: CASSWTSGVIYEQYF
V: TRBV6-2/TRBV6-3

CDR3: CASSLWGRRNTEAFF
V: TRBV12-3/TRBV12-4

CDR3: CASTQTSGTGELFF
V: TRBV12-3/TRBV12-4

CDR3: CASSQGLMGTAKRYEQYF
V: TRBV3-1